This TCR beta chain comes out of a study of blood T cell repertoires in COVID-19. Looking at the study overall: Material from acute and convalescent COVID-19 was sourced from the United States, Italy and Spain. Nucleic acid was either cDNA or gDNA, and it came from T cells, B-cell-depleted T cells, or PBMCs.

In the original workflow: The authors estimated nucleated cell counts from reference gene primer amplification. TCRdb's copy holds only in-frame clones and misses some; the assay was immunoSEQ multiplex PCR. V and J calls and clone size are copied from that table; D and trimming were computed from the DNA. The sample includes 290,000 or so clones, around 87% of them seen just once. This CDR3 is 14 amino acids long. Trimming stripped 0 bases from V and 8 bases from J, with 13 bases between. Germline V gene sequence: CDR1 SGHDN, CDR2 FVKESK. Material: peripheral blood. The clonotype was recovered from a man aged 18 to 30 with active or convalescent COVID-19. This rearrangement joins TRBV14 to TRBJ1-2; the D gene is possibly TRBD1 (6 bases). The CDR3 DNA reads TGTGCCAGCAGCCAAGATCCCAGGGGTTACGGCTACACCTTC. It specifies CASSQDPRGYGYTF.